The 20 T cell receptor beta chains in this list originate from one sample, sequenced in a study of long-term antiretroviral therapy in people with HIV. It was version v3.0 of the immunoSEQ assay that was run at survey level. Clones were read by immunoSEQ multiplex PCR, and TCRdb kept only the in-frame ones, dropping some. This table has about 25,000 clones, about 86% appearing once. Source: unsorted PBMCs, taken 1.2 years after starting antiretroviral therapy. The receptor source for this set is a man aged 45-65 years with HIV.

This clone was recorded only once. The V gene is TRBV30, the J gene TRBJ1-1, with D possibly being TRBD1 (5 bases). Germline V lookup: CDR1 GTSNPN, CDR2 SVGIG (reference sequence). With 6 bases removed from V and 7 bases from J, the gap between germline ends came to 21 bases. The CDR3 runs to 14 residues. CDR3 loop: CACHSMLLGGEAFF. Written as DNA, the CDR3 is TGTGCCTGCCATTCGATGCTCCTCGGGGGTGAAGCTTTCTTT.

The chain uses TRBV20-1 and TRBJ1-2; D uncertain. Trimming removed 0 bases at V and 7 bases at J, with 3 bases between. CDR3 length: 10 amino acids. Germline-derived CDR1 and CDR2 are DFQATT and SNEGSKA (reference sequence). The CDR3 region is CSARDLGYTF. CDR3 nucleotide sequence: TGCAGTGCTAGAGATCTTGGCTACACCTTC.

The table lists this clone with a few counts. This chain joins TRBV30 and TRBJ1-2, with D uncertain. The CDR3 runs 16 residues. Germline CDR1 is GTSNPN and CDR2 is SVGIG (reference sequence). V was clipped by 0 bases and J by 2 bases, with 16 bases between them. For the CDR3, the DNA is TGTGCCTGGAGTGTAATGGGCCCCCTAACCAACTATGGCTACACCTTC. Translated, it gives CAWSVMGPLTNYGYTF.

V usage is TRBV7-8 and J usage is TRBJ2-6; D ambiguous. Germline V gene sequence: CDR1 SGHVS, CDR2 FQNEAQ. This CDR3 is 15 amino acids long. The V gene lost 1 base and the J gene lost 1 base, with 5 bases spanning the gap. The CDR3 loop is CASSLVGSGANVLTF. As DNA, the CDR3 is TGTGCCAGCAGCTTAGTAGGGTCTGGGGCCAACGTCCTGACTTTC.

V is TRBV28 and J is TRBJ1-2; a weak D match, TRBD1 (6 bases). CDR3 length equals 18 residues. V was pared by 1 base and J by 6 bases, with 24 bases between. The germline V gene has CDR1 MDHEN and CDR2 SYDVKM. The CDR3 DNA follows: TGTGCCAGCAGTTTATCGGGGCCGGGGGACACCAGCTTGCATGGCTACACCTTC. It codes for CASSLSGPGDTSLHGYTF.

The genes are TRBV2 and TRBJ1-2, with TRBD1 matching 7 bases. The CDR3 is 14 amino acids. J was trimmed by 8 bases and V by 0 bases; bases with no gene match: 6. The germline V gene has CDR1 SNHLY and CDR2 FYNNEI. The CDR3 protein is CASSEAKGQSGYTF. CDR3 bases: TGTGCCAGCAGTGAAGCAAAGGGACAGAGCGGCTACACCTTC.

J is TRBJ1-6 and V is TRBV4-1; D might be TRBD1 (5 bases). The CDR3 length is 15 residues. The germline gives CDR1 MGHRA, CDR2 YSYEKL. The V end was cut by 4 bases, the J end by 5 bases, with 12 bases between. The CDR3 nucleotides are TGCGCCAGCAGCCTCCGGGACCGGGATAATTCACCCCTCCACTTT. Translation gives CASSLRDRDNSPLHF.

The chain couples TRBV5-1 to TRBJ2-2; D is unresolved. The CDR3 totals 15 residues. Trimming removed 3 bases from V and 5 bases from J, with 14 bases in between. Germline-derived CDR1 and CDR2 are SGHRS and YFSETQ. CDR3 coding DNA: TGCGCCAGCAGCTCGGTCCTAGGGTCAACCGGGGAGCTGTTTTTT. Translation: CASSSVLGSTGELFF. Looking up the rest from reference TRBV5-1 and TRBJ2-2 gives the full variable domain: KAGVTQTPRYLIKTRGQQVTLSCSPISGHRSVSWYQQTPGQGLQFLFEYFSETQRNKGNFPGRFSGRQFSNSRSEMNVSTLELGDSALYLCASSSVLGSTGELFFGEGSRLTVL.

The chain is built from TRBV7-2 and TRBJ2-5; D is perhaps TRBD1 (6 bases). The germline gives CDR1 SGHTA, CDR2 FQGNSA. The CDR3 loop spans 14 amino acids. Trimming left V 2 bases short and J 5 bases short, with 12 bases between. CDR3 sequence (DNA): TGTGCCAGCAGCTTAACAGGGTTCGGGGAGACCCAGTACTTC. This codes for CASSLTGFGETQYF.

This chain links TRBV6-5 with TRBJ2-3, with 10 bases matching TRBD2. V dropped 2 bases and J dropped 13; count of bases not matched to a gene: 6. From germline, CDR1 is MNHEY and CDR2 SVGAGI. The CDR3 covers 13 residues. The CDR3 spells CASSYQRGGEKYF. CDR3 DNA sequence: TGTGCCAGCAGTTACCAGCGGGGGGGAGAAAAGTATTTT.

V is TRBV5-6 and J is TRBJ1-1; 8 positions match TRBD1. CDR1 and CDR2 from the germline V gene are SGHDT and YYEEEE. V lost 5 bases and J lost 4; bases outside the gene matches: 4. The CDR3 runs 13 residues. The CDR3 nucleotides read TGTGCCAGCAGACAAACAGGGGGCACTGAAGCTTTCTTT. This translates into CASRQTGGTEAFF.

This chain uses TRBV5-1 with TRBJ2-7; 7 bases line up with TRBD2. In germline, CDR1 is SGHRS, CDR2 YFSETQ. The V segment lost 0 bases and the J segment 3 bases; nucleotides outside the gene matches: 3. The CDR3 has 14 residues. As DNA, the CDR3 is TGCGCCAGCAGCTTGGCCGGGGGGAACTACGAGCAGTACTTC. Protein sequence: CASSLAGGNYEQYF.

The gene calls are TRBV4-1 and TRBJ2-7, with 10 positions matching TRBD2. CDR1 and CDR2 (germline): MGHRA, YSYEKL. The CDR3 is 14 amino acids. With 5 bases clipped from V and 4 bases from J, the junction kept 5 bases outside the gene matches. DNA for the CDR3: TGCGCCAGCAGCTCTCAGCGGGGGGGGTACGAGCAGTACTTC. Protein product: CASSSQRGGYEQYF.

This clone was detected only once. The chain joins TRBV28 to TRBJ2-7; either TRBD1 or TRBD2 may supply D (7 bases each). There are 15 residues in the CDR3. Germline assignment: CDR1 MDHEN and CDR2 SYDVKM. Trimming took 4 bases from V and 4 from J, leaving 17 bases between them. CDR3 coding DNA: TGTGCCAGCAGTTCACCGCAGGGGGGGCTATACGAGCAGTACTTC. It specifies CASSSPQGGLYEQYF.

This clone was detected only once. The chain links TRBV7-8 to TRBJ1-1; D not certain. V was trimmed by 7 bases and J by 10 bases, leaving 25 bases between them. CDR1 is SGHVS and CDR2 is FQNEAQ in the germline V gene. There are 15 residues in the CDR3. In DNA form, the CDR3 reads TGTGCCAGCACCCTAAACCAGGCCACACTCCTAGGAGCTTTCTTT. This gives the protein CASTLNQATLLGAFF.

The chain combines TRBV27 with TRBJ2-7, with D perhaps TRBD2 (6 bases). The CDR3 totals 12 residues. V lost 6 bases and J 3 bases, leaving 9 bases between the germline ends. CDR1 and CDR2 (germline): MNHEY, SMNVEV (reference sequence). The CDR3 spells CASRTGSYEQYF. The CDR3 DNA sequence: TGTGCCAGCAGAACCGGGAGCTACGAGCAGTACTTC.

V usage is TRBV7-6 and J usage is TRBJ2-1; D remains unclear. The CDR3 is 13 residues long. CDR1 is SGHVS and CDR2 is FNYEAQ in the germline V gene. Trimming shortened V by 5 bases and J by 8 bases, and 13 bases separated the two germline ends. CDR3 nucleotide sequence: TGTGCCAGCAGCCCCCGGGCTTGGGATGAGCAGTTCTTC. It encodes CASSPRAWDEQFF. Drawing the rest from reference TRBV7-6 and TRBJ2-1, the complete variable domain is GAGVSQSPRYKVTKRGQDVALRCDPISGHVSLYWYRQALGQGPEFLTYFNYEAQQDKSGLPNDRFSAERPEGSISTLTIQRTEQRDSAMYRCASSPRAWDEQFFGPGTRLTVL.

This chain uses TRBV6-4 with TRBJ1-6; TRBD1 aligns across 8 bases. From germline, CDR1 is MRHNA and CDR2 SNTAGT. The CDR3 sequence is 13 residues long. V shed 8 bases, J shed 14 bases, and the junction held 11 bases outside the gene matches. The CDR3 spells CASAERTGLTLHF. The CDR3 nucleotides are TGTGCCAGCGCCGAAAGGACAGGGTTGACCCTCCACTTT.

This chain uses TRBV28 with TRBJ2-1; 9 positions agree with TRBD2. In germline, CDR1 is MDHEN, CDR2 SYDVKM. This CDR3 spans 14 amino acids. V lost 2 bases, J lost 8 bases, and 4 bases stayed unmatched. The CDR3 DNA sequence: TGTGCCAGCAGTTTAGGCGGGGGGGGTTATGAGCAGTTCTTC. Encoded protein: CASSLGGGGYEQFF.

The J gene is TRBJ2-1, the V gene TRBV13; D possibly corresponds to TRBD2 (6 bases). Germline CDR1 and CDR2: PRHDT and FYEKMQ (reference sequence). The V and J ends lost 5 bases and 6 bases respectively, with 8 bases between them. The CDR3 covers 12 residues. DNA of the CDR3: TGTGCCAGCAGCCTGGGGGGCAATGAGCAGTTCTTC. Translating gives CASSLGGNEQFF.